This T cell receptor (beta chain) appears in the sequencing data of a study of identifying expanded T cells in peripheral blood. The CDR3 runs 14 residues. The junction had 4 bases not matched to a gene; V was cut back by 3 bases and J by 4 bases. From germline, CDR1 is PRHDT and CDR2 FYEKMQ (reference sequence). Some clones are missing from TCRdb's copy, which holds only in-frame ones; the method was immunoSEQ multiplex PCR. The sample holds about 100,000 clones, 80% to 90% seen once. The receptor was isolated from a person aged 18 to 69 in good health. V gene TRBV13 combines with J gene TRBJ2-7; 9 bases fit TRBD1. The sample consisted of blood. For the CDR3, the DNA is TGTGCCAGCAGCTTGGGGACAGGGTTTTACGAGCAGTACTTC. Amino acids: CASSLGTGFYEQYF.